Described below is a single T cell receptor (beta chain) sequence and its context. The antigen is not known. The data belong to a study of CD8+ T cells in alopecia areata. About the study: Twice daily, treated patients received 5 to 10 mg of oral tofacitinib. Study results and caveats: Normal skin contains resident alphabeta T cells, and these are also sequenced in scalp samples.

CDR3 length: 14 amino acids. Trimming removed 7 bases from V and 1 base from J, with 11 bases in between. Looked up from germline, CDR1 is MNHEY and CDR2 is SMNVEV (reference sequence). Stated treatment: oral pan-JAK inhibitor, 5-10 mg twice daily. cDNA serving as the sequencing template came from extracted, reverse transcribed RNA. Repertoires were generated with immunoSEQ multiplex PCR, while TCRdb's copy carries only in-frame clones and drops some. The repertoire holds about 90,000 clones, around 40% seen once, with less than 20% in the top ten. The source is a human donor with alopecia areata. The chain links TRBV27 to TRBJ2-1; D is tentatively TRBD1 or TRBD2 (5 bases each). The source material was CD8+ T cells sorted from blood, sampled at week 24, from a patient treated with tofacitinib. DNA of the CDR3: TGTGCCAGCACAAGGGGCGGGTCCTACAATGAGCAGTTCTTC. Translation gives CASTRGGSYNEQFF.